Listed here is a single T cell receptor beta chain. Its antigen is not identified. This specimen comes from a study of T cell responses to AZD1222 COVID-19 vaccine. Study results and limitations: Compared with day 0, the breadth and depth of the Spike-specific TCR repertoire rose significantly after two doses of AZD1222. There were mostly white British donors and more females than males, and clonal diversity was possibly underestimated.

The CDR3 is 17 residues long. The ends lost 5 bases at V and 0 bases at J; junction bases unmatched: 5. From germline, CDR1 is MNHEY and CDR2 SMNVEV (reference sequence). The protocol was immunoSEQ multiplex PCR, while the TCRdb copy is restricted to in-frame clones and leaves out a portion. The profile shows about 91,000 clones, nearly 90% of them singletons. The specimen was peripheral blood, collected on day 0 of AZD1222 vaccination. The receptor was derived from an adult in good health. J is TRBJ1-4 and V is TRBV27, with 11 bases that match TRBD1. This CDR3 reads CASSQGTGGATNEKLFF. CDR3 coding DNA: TGTGCCAGCAGTCAAGGGACAGGGGGTGCAACTAATGAAAAACTGTTTTTT.